The 25 T cell receptor beta chains presented below share a single source sample, sequenced in a study of cytomegalovirus exposure and HLA in healthy donors (dated by TCRdb to the late 2010s). The library was generated by the immunoSEQ multiplex PCR assay. For the multiplex PCR, a mixture combining 60 forward primers for TCR Vbeta segments and 13 reverse primers for TCR Jbeta segments was used. TCRdb took this table from immuneACCESS and kept in-frame rearrangements with V and J called. Such tables lack part of the clones; where checked against another copy, unresolved V genes explain under half of the gap, and the rest is unexplained. Here the sample has fewer than 200,000 clones; 75% to 90% occur a single time. The biggest ten clones account for under 5% of the sample. The sequenced sample consisted of PBMCs. These receptors were collected from a woman aged 45-65 years in good health and CMV-seropositive.

The chain joins TRBV15 to TRBJ2-3; D is perhaps TRBD2 (6 bases). Deletions cut 1 base from V and 3 bases from J, with 11 bases between. There are 15 residues in the CDR3. Germline-derived CDR1 and CDR2 are LNHNV and YYDKDF (reference sequence). CDR3 in amino acids: CATSRVPGETDTQYF. DNA for the CDR3: TGTGCCACCAGCAGAGTCCCGGGGGAAACAGATACGCAGTATTTT.

This clone has more than one count but fewer than ten. This chain connects TRBV11-1 to TRBJ2-5; 7 nucleotides align to TRBD1. Germline V gene sequence: CDR1 SGHAT, CDR2 FQDESV (reference sequence). With V trimmed by 1 base and J by 1 base, 9 bases remained unmatched. The CDR3 is made up of 17 amino acids. CDR3 coding DNA: TGTGCCAGCAGCTTAGGGGGACAGAGACACCCCCAAGAGACCCAGTACTTC. It specifies CASSLGGQRHPQETQYF.

The rearrangement uses TRBV6-5 and TRBJ1-3, with D possibly being TRBD1 (6 bases). The germline CDR1 and CDR2 sequences are MNHEY and SVGAGI. The CDR3 is 15 amino acids. With 0 bases removed from V and 1 base from J, the gap between germline ends came to 7 bases. CDR3 amino acids: CASSYSGGSGNTIYF. The CDR3, as DNA: TGTGCCAGCAGTTACTCAGGGGGATCTGGAAACACCATATATTTT.

CDR3 nucleotide sequence: TGTGCCAGCAGCCAAGACGGGTCTAGCACCGGGGAGCTGTTTTTT. Its protein product is CASSQDGSSTGELFF. The rearrangement links TRBV4-2 to TRBJ2-2; no clear D gene. Germline lookup yields CDR1 LGHNA and CDR2 YNFKEQ. The V gene lost 0 bases and the J gene lost 4 bases, with 9 bases spanning the gap. This CDR3 has 15 residues.

This clone was detected a few times. The germline gene is not matched at one end of the junction; a read error may be the cause. This chain uses TRBV7-9 with TRBJ2-2; D not certain. The CDR3 extends over 12 amino acids. Germline CDR1 reads SEHNR; CDR2 reads FQNEAQ (reference sequence). The CDR3 DNA reads TGTTCCAGCAGCATCCTTACCGGGGAGCTGTTTTTT. Amino acids: CSSSILTGELFF.

This sequence joins TRBV30 and TRBJ2-3; the D gene is possibly TRBD1 (5 bases). Trimming removed 2 bases from V and 4 bases from J, with 7 bases in between. This CDR3 is 12 amino acids long. From germline, CDR1 is GTSNPN and CDR2 SVGIG (reference sequence). This CDR3 reads CAWSKGPDTQYF. The CDR3 DNA sequence: TGTGCCTGGAGTAAGGGGCCAGATACGCAGTATTTT.

The genes are TRBV5-4 and TRBJ2-2; 8 bases line up with TRBD2. V was pared by 3 bases and J by 1 base, with 8 bases of the junction left unmatched. CDR3 size: 17 residues. Germline V gene lookup returns CDR1 SGHNT and CDR2 YYREEE (reference sequence). CDR3 sequence reads: CASSSDPLAGNTGELFF. CDR3 DNA sequence: TGTGCCAGCAGCTCCGACCCGCTAGCGGGGAACACCGGGGAGCTGTTTTTT. Complete variable domain (other parts from reference TRBV5-4 and TRBJ2-2): ETGVTQSPTHLIKTRGQQVTLRCSSQSGHNTVSWYQQALGQGPQFIFQYYREEENGRGNFPPRFSGLQFPNYSSELNVNALELDDSALYLCASSSDPLAGNTGELFFGEGSRLTVL.

Only one count was recorded for this clone. The J gene is TRBJ2-7, the V gene TRBV11-3, with D possibly matching TRBD1 (6 bases). Trimming pared 5 bases from V and 5 bases from J, leaving 19 bases between. The CDR3 covers 15 residues. The germline CDR1 and CDR2 sequences are SGHNT and YENEEA. CDR3 amino acids: CASSPLTGPPHEQYF. The DNA for the CDR3 is TGTGCCAGCAGCCCCCTGACAGGCCCCCCGCACGAGCAGTACTTC.

J is TRBJ1-2 and V is TRBV7-2; unclear D gene. Trimming took off 1 base at V and 3 bases at J, with 18 bases between the two ends. The CDR3 sequence is 17 residues long. Germline V CDR1 and CDR2: SGHTA, FQGNSA. The CDR3 protein is CASSLEFAAPVHYGYTF. CDR3 coding DNA: TGTGCCAGCAGCTTAGAGTTTGCGGCACCCGTACACTATGGCTACACCTTC. Together with reference TRBV7-2 and TRBJ1-2, the CDR3 gives the full variable domain: GAGVSQSPSNKVTEKGKDVELRCDPISGHTALYWYRQSLGQGLEFLIYFQGNSAPDKSGLPSDRFSAERTGGSVSTLTIQRTQQEDSAVYLCASSLEFAAPVHYGYTFGSGTRLTVV.

CDR3 nucleotides: TGTGCCAGCAGCGCAACCGGGACAGGGGGGTCCCACGAGCAGTACTTC. The encoded protein is CASSATGTGGSHEQYF. V and J are TRBV4-2 and TRBJ2-7, with TRBD1 identical over 11 bases. Germline CDR1 LGHNA, CDR2 YNFKEQ. Germline trimming cut 5 bases from V and 5 bases from J; bases unmatched to any gene: 11. CDR3 length: 16 amino acids.

With respect to this clone: The germline gene is not matched at one end of the junction; a read error may be the cause. The V call is TRBV7-9, the J call TRBJ1-2; perhaps TRBD1 as D (6 bases). The CDR3 sequence is 14 residues long. CDR1 SEHNR and CDR2 FQNEAQ come from the germline V gene (reference sequence). The CDR3 coding sequence is TGTTCCAGCAGCTTATGGACAGCGGACTATGGCTACACCTTC. Amino acids: CSSSLWTADYGYTF.

This chain uses TRBV6-1 with TRBJ1-2; a possible D gene is TRBD1 (5 bases). CDR1 is MNHNS, CDR2 SASEGT, per germline. The CDR3 contains 14 residues. The V end lost 4 bases, the J end lost 6 bases, and 15 bases lay between the germline ends. The CDR3 DNA is TGTGCCAGCAGTGTACCAGGCCGGGGGGATGGCTACACCTTC. Translation: CASSVPGRGDGYTF.

In its sample, this clone was seen a few times. The V and J genes are TRBV6-1 and TRBJ1-5, with D unclear. The length of the CDR3 is 13 residues. Trimming removed 7 bases at V and 1 base at J, with 8 bases between. Germline V gives CDR1 MNHNS, CDR2 SASEGT. The CDR3 DNA sequence: TGTGCCAGCATAGAGTCCAGCAATCAGCCCCAGCATTTT. Its translation: CASIESSNQPQHF.

The V and J genes are TRBV27 and TRBJ1-2; TRBD1 matches at 9 bases. J gave up 8 bases and V 7 bases, and 11 bases lay outside the gene matches. CDR3 size: 14 residues. Germline values: CDR1 MNHEY, CDR2 SMNVEV (reference sequence). The CDR3 region is CASTLTGGAGGYTF. CDR3 coding DNA: TGTGCCAGCACCTTAACAGGGGGCGCAGGCGGCTACACCTTC.

The chain is built from TRBV7-9 and TRBJ2-1; D is uncertain. This CDR3 is 15 amino acids long. The germline V and J ends were trimmed by 2 bases and 9 bases, with 17 bases remaining between them. Germline CDR1 SEHNR, CDR2 FQNEAQ (reference sequence). For the CDR3, the DNA is TGTGCCAGCAGCTTAATCCCCCTACCCCCCGGTGAGCAGTTCTTC. Amino acid sequence: CASSLIPLPPGEQFF. Supplemented by reference TRBV7-9 and TRBJ2-1, the full variable domain reads DTGVSQNPRHKITKRGQNVTFRCDPISEHNRLYWYRQTLGQGPEFLTYFQNEAQLEKSRLLSDRFSAERPKGSFSTLEIQRTEQGDSAMYLCASSLIPLPPGEQFFGPGTRLTVL.

This chain links TRBV4-1 with TRBJ1-3, with D possibly matching TRBD1 (5 bases). This CDR3 spans 15 amino acids. Between the trimmed V and J ends, which lost 1 base and 8 bases, there was a span of 15 bases. CDR1 is MGHRA, CDR2 YSYEKL, per germline. This CDR3 is CASSQASGFLDTIYF. CDR3 DNA: TGCGCCAGCAGCCAAGCCTCAGGGTTTCTGGACACCATATATTTT.

As concerns this clone: The junction shows a germline mismatch at one end, possibly a read error. The chain's CDR3 is CASSLSGRAETQYF. The DNA for the CDR3 is TGTGCTAGCAGCTTAAGCGGGCGGGCGGAGACCCAGTACTTC. V gene TRBV7-7 combines with J gene TRBJ2-5, with D possibly TRBD2 on 6 matching bases. The germline gives CDR1 SSHAT, CDR2 FNYEAQ (reference sequence). CDR3 length: 14 residues.

Regarding this clone: Other DNA sequences in the same sample also yield this CDR3. This chain links TRBV28 with TRBJ1-5; 7 nucleotides line up with TRBD1. V shed 7 bases and J 3 bases; nucleotides not matched to a gene: 9. CDR3 length: 15 residues. Per the germline V gene, CDR1 is MDHEN and CDR2 is SYDVKM. The CDR3 DNA follows: TGTGCCAGCATCCCGGGGGACAGAGCCAATCAGCCCCAGCATTTT. The encoded protein is CASIPGDRANQPQHF.

The chain uses TRBV5-1 and TRBJ2-7, with D perhaps matching TRBD1 (6 bases). Trimming shortened V by 1 base and J by 1 base, and 9 bases separated the two germline ends. The CDR3 covers 14 residues. Per the germline V gene, CDR1 is SGHRS and CDR2 is YFSETQ. CDR3 residues: CASSLPGTSYEQYF. As DNA, the CDR3 is TGCGCCAGCAGCTTGCCGGGGACATCCTACGAGCAGTACTTC.

The genes are TRBV18 and TRBJ1-1, with no clear D. The CDR3 sequence is 15 residues long. CDR1 and CDR2 (germline): KGHSH, LQKENI. V was trimmed by 2 bases and J by 1 base, leaving 11 bases between them. The CDR3 region is CASSPGLAGNTEAFF. CDR3 DNA sequence: TGTGCCAGCTCACCAGGTCTTGCAGGGAACACTGAAGCTTTCTTT.

This chain links TRBV28 with TRBJ1-4; D unclear. The CDR3 is made up of 14 amino acids. CDR1 and CDR2 (germline): MDHEN, SYDVKM. The germline V and J ends were trimmed by 6 bases and 8 bases, with 16 bases remaining between them. CDR3 sequence (DNA): TGTGCCAGCAGCCACGGGCAGGCGGGGGAAAAACTGTTTTTT. The encoded protein is CASSHGQAGEKLFF.

Concerning this clone itself: At one end, the junction sequence differs from germline, possibly due to a read error. J is TRBJ2-5 and V is TRBV7-7, with TRBD1 identical over 7 bases. CDR3 length: 13 residues. Germline V lookup: CDR1 SSHAT, CDR2 FNYEAQ (reference sequence). CDR3 sequence: CASSPGTEETQYF. CDR3 sequence (DNA): TGTGCTAGCAGCCCCGGGACAGAAGAGACCCAGTACTTC.

This clone has a handful of counts. V and J are TRBV30 and TRBJ1-1; D unclear. In germline, CDR1 is GTSNPN, CDR2 SVGIG (reference sequence). V was pared by 0 bases and J by 1 base, with 9 bases between. The length of the CDR3 is 14 residues. DNA of the CDR3: TGTGCCTGGAGTGTAACTACCTCGAACACTGAAGCTTTCTTT. Its protein is CAWSVTTSNTEAFF.

The chain is built from TRBV9 and TRBJ2-7; 8 nucleotides align to TRBD1. V gave up 0 bases and J gave up 6 bases; unmatched junction bases: 8. The germline CDR1 and CDR2 sequences are SGDLS and YYNGEE. The CDR3 spans 15 residues. The CDR3: CASSVVPETGAEQYF. The CDR3, as DNA: TGTGCCAGCAGCGTAGTTCCCGAGACAGGGGCCGAGCAGTACTTC.

In this sample, this clone turned up a few times. V is TRBV10-3 and J is TRBJ2-1; the match to TRBD2 covers 14 bases. The CDR3 runs to 18 residues. In germline, CDR1 is ENHRY, CDR2 SYGVKD. The ends lost 3 bases at V and 8 bases at J; junction bases unmatched: 12. For the CDR3, the DNA is TGTGCCATCAGTGACCCCGGGACTAGCGGGGGCCCCGGGGATGAGCAGTTCTTC. Translation gives CAISDPGTSGGPGDEQFF.